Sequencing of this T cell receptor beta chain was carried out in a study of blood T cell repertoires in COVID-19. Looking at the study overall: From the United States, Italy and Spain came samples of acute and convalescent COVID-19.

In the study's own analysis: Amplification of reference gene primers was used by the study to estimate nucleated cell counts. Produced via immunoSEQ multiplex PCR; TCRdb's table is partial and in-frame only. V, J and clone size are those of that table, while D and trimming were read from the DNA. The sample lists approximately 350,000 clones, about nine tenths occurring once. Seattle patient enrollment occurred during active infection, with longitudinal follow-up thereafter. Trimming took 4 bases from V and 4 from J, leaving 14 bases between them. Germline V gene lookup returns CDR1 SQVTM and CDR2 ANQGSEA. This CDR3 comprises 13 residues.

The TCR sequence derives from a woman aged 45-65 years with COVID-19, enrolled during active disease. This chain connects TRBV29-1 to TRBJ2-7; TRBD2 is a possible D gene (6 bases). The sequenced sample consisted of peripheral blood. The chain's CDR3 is CSVARGTDYEQYF. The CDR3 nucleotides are TGCAGCGTTGCACGGGGGACTGATTACGAGCAGTACTTC.